The source of this T cell receptor beta chain is a study of cytomegalovirus exposure and HLA in healthy donors. The PCR employed 60 Vbeta primers together with 13 Jbeta primers. Libraries were prepared by immunoSEQ multiplex PCR; TCRdb keeps only in-frame clonotypes and omits some of them. The sample has about 200,000 clones. Germline V gene sequence: CDR1 SEHNR, CDR2 FQNEAQ (reference sequence). V was cut by 4 bases and J by 3 bases, with 4 bases left in between. The CDR3 loop spans 11 amino acids. Study-level points and caveats: The study flagged some 170 TCR beta chains as cytomegalovirus-associated.

With regard to this clone: Its matching antigen is unknown.

The clonotype was recovered from a man aged 30 to 45 in good health and CMV-seronegative. The chain links TRBV7-9 to TRBJ2-7; D is ambiguous. The sample consisted of PBMCs. The CDR3 nucleotides read TGTGCCAGCAGCTCCCTCTACGAGCAGTACTTC. This codes for CASSSLYEQYF. The whole variable domain, filled in from reference TRBV7-9 and TRBJ2-7, reads DTGVSQNPRHKITKRGQNVTFRCDPISEHNRLYWYRQTLGQGPEFLTYFQNEAQLEKSRLLSDRFSAERPKGSFSTLEIQRTEQGDSAMYLCASSSLYEQYFGPGTRLTVT.